This T cell receptor beta chain was documented in a study of CD4 T cells in relation to SARS-CoV-2 and coronaviruses. For the study at large: PBMCs were cultured with antigen for nine to eleven days before TCR beta sequencing. Negative control cultures got HIV-1 Nef peptides or no peptide.

The unexposed donors gave CD4+ T cells in about 2011-2019, prior to COVID-19. The cells were cultured for 9 to 11 days before CD4+ T cells were isolated. As cell numbers allowed, unexposed-donor CD4+ T cells faced SARS-CoV-2 S/N and four cold-coronavirus spikes. Profiled with immunoSEQ multiplex PCR; TCRdb holds only in-frame clones, not every one. The sample comprises under 20,000 clones, roughly 81% of which are singletons, and about a fifth rests with the top ten. A word on this clone: Its antigen is not known.

Specimen: CD4+ T cells from PBMCs, cultured in vitro. The TCR was taken from a human donor in good health.

CDR3 sequence (DNA): TGTGCCAGCAGCCCAAGGACTAGGACCACCTATGATCAGCAGTTCTTC. Translation: CASSPRTRTTYDQQFF. The rearrangement links TRBV7-8 to TRBJ2-1; 7 bases line up with TRBD2. The V gene's germline CDR1 is SGHVS and CDR2 FQNEAQ. The CDR3 covers 16 residues. The V and J ends lost 5 bases and 11 bases, in that order; junction bases with no gene match: 18.